These 21 T cell receptor beta chains were sequenced from one sample in a study of blood T cell repertoires in COVID-19. Some clones are missing from TCRdb's copy, which holds only in-frame ones; the method was immunoSEQ multiplex PCR. The sample has approximately 66,000 clones; 88% are singletons. The sample was peripheral blood. The origin of the receptors is a woman aged 50 to 65 with active or convalescent COVID-19.

V usage is TRBV19 and J usage is TRBJ1-6; D possibly corresponds to TRBD1 (6 bases). V lost 9 bases and J 5 bases, leaving 14 bases between the germline ends. This CDR3 contains 14 residues. Germline V gene sequence: CDR1 LNHDA, CDR2 SQIVND (reference sequence). The CDR3 nucleotides read TGTGCCAGCGGTTTGGGACATAATAATTCACCCCTCCACTTT. Its protein product is CASGLGHNNSPLHF.

The chain has TRBV11-2 and TRBJ2-7; 14 bases match TRBD2. The CDR3 sequence is 14 residues long. From germline, CDR1 is SGHAT and CDR2 FQNNGV. V shed 5 bases and J 7 bases; nucleotides not matched to a gene: 4. The CDR3 is CASSLTSGRGEQYF. CDR3 nucleotides: TGTGCCAGCAGCCTGACTAGCGGGAGGGGGGAGCAGTACTTC.

The chain couples TRBV19 to TRBJ2-5; no reliable D call. CDR3 size: 15 residues. Trimming pared 1 base from V and 5 bases from J, leaving 14 bases between. CDR1 is LNHDA, CDR2 SQIVND, per germline (reference sequence). CDR3 amino acids: CASSIVGSERETQYF. The CDR3 region has the DNA TGTGCCAGTAGTATAGTTGGTAGTGAACGGGAGACCCAGTACTTC. The whole variable domain, filled in from reference TRBV19 and TRBJ2-5, reads DGGITQSPKYLFRKEGQNVTLSCEQNLNHDAMYWYRQDPGQGLRLIYYSQIVNDFQKGDIAEGYSVSREKKESFPLTVTSAQKNPTAFYLCASSIVGSERETQYFGPGTRLLVL.

The chain uses TRBV18 and TRBJ2-4, with 8 bases fitting TRBD1. The CDR3 runs 16 residues. CDR1 KGHSH and CDR2 LQKENI come from the germline V gene. With V trimmed by 2 bases and J by 3 bases, 6 bases remained unmatched. CDR3 protein: CASSPGDRNDKNIQYF. The CDR3 DNA follows: TGTGCCAGCTCACCAGGGGACAGGAATGACAAAAACATTCAGTACTTC.

The chain joins TRBV3-1 (or the pseudogene TRBV3-2) to TRBJ2-5; D is perhaps TRBD2 (6 bases). Trimming stripped 4 bases from V and 5 bases from J, with 17 bases between. Germline CDR1 is LGHDT and CDR2 is YNNKEL (reference sequence). The length of the CDR3 is 15 residues. CDR3 loop: CASSPQRVLVETQYF. The CDR3 DNA reads TGTGCCAGCAGCCCCCAGCGGGTCCTCGTGGAGACCCAGTACTTC.

J is TRBJ2-5 and V is TRBV2, with 12 bases matching TRBD2. Losses at the gene ends were 2 bases for V and 2 bases for J; bases not matched to a gene: 9. The V gene's germline CDR1 is SNHLY and CDR2 FYNNEI. The CDR3 is made up of 18 amino acids. DNA for the CDR3: TGTGCCAGCAGTGAAAGACCTACGACTAGCGGGAGTCAAGAGACCCAGTACTTC. Residues: CASSERPTTSGSQETQYF.

The chain carries TRBV29-1 and TRBJ1-2; D is perhaps TRBD1 (5 bases). Per the germline V gene, CDR1 is SQVTM and CDR2 is ANQGSEA. Trimming stripped 4 bases from V and 2 bases from J, with 8 bases between. The CDR3 totals 12 residues. CDR3 protein: CSVVAGNYGYTF. CDR3 bases: TGCAGCGTTGTAGCAGGGAACTATGGCTACACCTTC.

The rearrangement uses TRBV15 and TRBJ1-1; D gene ambiguous. Between the trimmed V and J ends, which lost 5 bases and 1 base, there was a span of 5 bases. The CDR3 runs to 12 residues. Germline values: CDR1 LNHNV, CDR2 YYDKDF (reference sequence). The CDR3 sequence is CATSAGNTEAFF. The CDR3 DNA sequence: TGTGCCACCAGCGCAGGGAACACTGAAGCTTTCTTT.

This clone was seen once. The gene calls are TRBV2 and TRBJ2-3; 9 bases fit TRBD1. CDR1 and CDR2 (germline): SNHLY, FYNNEI. This CDR3 is 12 amino acids long. After removal of 6 bases from V and 15 bases from J, the junction contained 10 bases not matched to a gene. DNA of the CDR3: TGTGCCAGCAGCGAGACCCGGGACAGGGAATATTTT. This encodes CASSETRDREYF.

This chain links TRBV4-2 with TRBJ1-2; D unclear. Trimming left V 1 base short and J 7 bases short, with 10 bases between. The CDR3 spans 13 residues. The germline gives CDR1 LGHNA, CDR2 YNFKEQ. Written as DNA, the CDR3 is TGTGCCAGCAGCCAAGGAGGAGGGAGTGGCTACACCTTC. Its translation: CASSQGGGSGYTF.

V gene TRBV3-1 (or the pseudogene TRBV3-2) combines with J gene TRBJ1-1; D is ambiguous. This CDR3 spans 14 amino acids. The V gene's germline CDR1 is LGHDT and CDR2 YNNKEL (reference sequence). Trimming cost V 4 bases and J 0 bases, with 9 bases left between them. The CDR3 here is CASSLGTVNTEAFF. The CDR3 DNA reads as TGTGCCAGCAGCCTTGGCACAGTGAACACTGAAGCTTTCTTT.

This chain joins TRBV2 and TRBJ1-2; D unclear. V was cut by 7 bases and J by 2 bases, with 14 bases left in between. The CDR3 is 14 residues long. Per germline, CDR1 SNHLY and CDR2 FYNNEI. The CDR3 nucleotides are TGTGCCAGCAAGATCCAGGTACAAAACTATGGCTACACCTTC. Protein: CASKIQVQNYGYTF.

This CDR3 reads CASSRRQALNSPLHF. Written as DNA, the CDR3 is TGTGCCAGCAGCCGCCGGCAGGCTCTTAATTCACCCCTCCACTTT. The rearrangement uses TRBV27 and TRBJ1-6; D is unresolved. In germline, CDR1 is MNHEY, CDR2 SMNVEV (reference sequence). V was pared by 6 bases and J by 6 bases, with 15 bases between. The CDR3 covers 15 residues.

This sequence joins TRBV4-1 and TRBJ1-2; D unclear. Germline assignment: CDR1 MGHRA and CDR2 YSYEKL. V was pared by 0 bases and J by 0 bases, with 8 bases between. The CDR3 contains 15 residues. CDR3 sequence reads: CASSQDIYSNYGYTF. CDR3 DNA sequence: TGCGCCAGCAGCCAAGATATTTATTCTAACTATGGCTACACCTTC.

The chain uses TRBV28 and TRBJ1-1, with D uncertain. This CDR3 has 12 residues. Germline V gives CDR1 MDHEN, CDR2 SYDVKM. V dropped 1 base and J dropped 5 bases, with 5 bases sitting between them. CDR3 protein: CASSLSGTEAFF. DNA of the CDR3: TGTGCCAGCAGTTTATCGGGGACTGAAGCTTTCTTT.

This sequence joins TRBV5-4 and TRBJ2-1, with a possible D match to TRBD1 (6 bases). The CDR3 covers 16 residues. V lost 1 base and J lost 0, with 11 bases in between. Germline V gives CDR1 SGHNT, CDR2 YYREEE (reference sequence). The DNA of the CDR3 is TGTGCCAGCAGCTTGTGGGGGCCCACCTCCTACAATGAGCAGTTCTTC. Amino acids: CASSLWGPTSYNEQFF.

This sequence joins TRBV30 and TRBJ2-7; D is unclear. Per the germline V gene, CDR1 is GTSNPN and CDR2 is SVGIG (reference sequence). The V and J ends lost 3 bases and 0 bases respectively, with 9 bases between them. The CDR3 has 13 amino acids. CDR3 protein: CAWRRSSSYEQYF. The CDR3 DNA follows: TGTGCCTGGAGGCGTTCAAGCTCCTACGAGCAGTACTTC.

This chain connects TRBV11-3 to TRBJ2-1; maybe TRBD2 (6 bases). The ends were cut back, 4 bases at V and 8 bases at J, with 18 bases in the middle. Germline CDR1 is SGHNT and CDR2 is YENEEA. The CDR3 length is 15 residues. The CDR3 protein is CASSSRLTSFHEQFF. DNA for the CDR3: TGTGCCAGCAGCTCCCGCCTGACTAGTTTCCATGAGCAGTTCTTC.

This rearrangement joins TRBV12-3 or TRBV12-4 to TRBJ1-2; D is possibly TRBD1 (6 bases). Trimming took off 2 bases at V and 5 bases at J, with 9 bases between the two ends. This CDR3 region has 13 residues. CDR3 region: CASSLLGAYGYTF. The CDR3 region has the DNA TGTGCCAGCAGTTTATTGGGGGCTTATGGCTACACCTTC.

A few counts support this clone. This rearrangement joins TRBV6-1 to TRBJ1-4, with 7 bases matching TRBD1. The CDR3 length is 18 residues. The V gene's germline CDR1 is MNHNS and CDR2 SASEGT. V lost 2 bases, J lost 0 bases, and 9 bases stayed unmatched. The CDR3, as DNA: TGTGCCAGCAGTGAAATGGAGGGGGCAAGGGCAACTAATGAAAAACTGTTTTTT. It specifies CASSEMEGARATNEKLFF.

The chain links TRBV5-1 to TRBJ2-3, with 11 bases that match TRBD2. The CDR3 is 15 amino acids. Per germline, CDR1 SGHRS and CDR2 YFSETQ. V shed 8 bases and J 4 bases; nucleotides not matched to a gene: 9. CDR3 region: CASSSGRASADTQYF. The CDR3 DNA sequence: TGCGCCAGTAGTAGCGGGAGGGCGTCTGCAGATACGCAGTATTTT.